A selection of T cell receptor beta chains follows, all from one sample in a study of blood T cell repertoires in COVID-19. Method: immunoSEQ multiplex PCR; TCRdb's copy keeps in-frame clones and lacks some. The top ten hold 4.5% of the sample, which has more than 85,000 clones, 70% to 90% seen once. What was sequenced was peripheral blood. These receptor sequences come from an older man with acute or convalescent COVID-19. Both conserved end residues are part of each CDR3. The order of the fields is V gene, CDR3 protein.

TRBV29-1	CSVATGPNTEAFF
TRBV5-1	CASSFNGQSTDTQYF
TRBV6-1	CASSETGEEPQHF
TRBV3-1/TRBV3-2	CASSPTGTNYGYTF
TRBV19	CASSQDRSRRNTIYF
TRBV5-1	CASSLGDSYNEQFF
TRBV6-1	CASSEGSDNSPLHF
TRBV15	CATSMGNRAFDTEAFF
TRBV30	CAWSRKGDEKLFF
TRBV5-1	CASSFGLAGGFSTDTQYF
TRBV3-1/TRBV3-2	CASSQEMVAGTDTQYF
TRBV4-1	CASSQVSARANTGELFF
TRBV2	CASRRTSGLVETQYF
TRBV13	CASSFGKANYGYTF
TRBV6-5	CASSQFTGLNTEAFF
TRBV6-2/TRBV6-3	CASSPIAGQGGEKLFF
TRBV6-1	CASSVRDRGMSTDTQYF
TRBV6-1	CASSGQQGRGGNTIYF
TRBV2	CASRGQGPNEQYF
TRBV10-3	CAAKPGTGGHNSPLHF
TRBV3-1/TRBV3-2	CASSQRTDGTRGEQFF
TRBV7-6	CASSPVNTGELFF
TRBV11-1	CASSLAAGGTGELFF
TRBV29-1	CSVEEVDGGTWEQYF
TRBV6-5	CASSPTGQGKGYTF
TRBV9	CASSTSGGAPYEQYF
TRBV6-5	CASRADGFSGKQIYF
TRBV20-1	CSASQGALGANVLTF
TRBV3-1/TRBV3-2	CASSQRGENEQFF
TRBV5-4	CASSLTGTGNTEAFF
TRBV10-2	CASSEHASGGPYEQYF
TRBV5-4	CASSLRDFPRETQYF
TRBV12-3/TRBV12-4	CASSSFNYGYTF
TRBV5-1	CASSTGTYSNQPQHF
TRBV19	CASSTWAGGEAFF
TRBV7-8	CASSLWGQGLANEKLFF
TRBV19	CASSIPGQGFRTSRYGYTF
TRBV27	CASNPSGQETQYF
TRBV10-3	CAISGQAYTEAFF
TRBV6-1	CASSEVDMRELFF
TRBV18	CASSDTGKGDSPLHF
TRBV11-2	CASSFSRTANVLTF
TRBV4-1	CASSQAGQGANGYTF
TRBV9	CASSPFGTVQIGSPLHF
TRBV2	CASSVTSGYTF
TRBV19	CASSRQGAGGANVLTF
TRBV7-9	CASSSDSNTIYF
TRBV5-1	CASSLDPSSGTGYGYTF
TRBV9	CASSVGGASGGAETQYF
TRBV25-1	CASSESPKYF
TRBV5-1	CASSLAARGQGYTF
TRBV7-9	CASSLIGTGNQPQHF
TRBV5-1	CASSPEGATGNYGYTF
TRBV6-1	CASSEAAVAQPQHF
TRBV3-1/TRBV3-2	CASSQRPAAEAFF
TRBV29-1	CSVENTPGETQYF
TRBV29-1	CSVLMGGRITYEQYF